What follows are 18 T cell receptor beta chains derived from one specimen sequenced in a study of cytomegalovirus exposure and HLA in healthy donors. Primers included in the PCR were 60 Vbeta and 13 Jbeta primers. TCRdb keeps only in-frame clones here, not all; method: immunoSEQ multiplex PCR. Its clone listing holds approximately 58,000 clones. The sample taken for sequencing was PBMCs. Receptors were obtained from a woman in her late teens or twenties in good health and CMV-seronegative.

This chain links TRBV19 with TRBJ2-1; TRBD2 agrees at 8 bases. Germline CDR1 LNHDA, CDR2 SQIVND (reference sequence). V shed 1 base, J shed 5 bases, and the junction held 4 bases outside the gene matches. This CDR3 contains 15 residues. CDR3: CASSIVLAVDNEQFF. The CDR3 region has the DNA TGTGCCAGTAGTATAGTACTAGCGGTCGACAATGAGCAGTTCTTC.

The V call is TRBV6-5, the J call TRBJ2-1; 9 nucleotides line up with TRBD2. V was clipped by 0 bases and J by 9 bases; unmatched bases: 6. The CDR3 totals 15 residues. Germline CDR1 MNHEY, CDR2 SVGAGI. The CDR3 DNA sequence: TGTGCCAGCAGTTACTCGTCTAGCGGGGCTTCTGAGCAGTTCTTC. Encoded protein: CASSYSSSGASEQFF.

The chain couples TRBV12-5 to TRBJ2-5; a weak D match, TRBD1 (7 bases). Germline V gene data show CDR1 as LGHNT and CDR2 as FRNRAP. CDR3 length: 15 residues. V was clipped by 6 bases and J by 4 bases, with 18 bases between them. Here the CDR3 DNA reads TGTGCTAGTGGCCGCCCCCTGGAGGGGGCAGAGACCCAGTACTTC. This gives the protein CASGRPLEGAETQYF. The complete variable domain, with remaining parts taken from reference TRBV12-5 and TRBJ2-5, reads DARVTQTPRHKVTEMGQEVTMRCQPILGHNTVFWYRQTMMQGLELLAYFRNRAPLDDSGMPKDRFSAEMPDATLATLKIQPSEPRDSAVYFCASGRPLEGAETQYFGPGTRLLVL.

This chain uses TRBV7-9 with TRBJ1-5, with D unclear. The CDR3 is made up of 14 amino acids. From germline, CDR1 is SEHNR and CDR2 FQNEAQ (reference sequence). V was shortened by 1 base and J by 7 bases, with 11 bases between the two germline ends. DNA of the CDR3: TGTGCCAGCAGCTTAGGAGGGTACGGCCAGCCCCAGCATTTT. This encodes CASSLGGYGQPQHF. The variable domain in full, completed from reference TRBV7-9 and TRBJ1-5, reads DTGVSQNPRHKITKRGQNVTFRCDPISEHNRLYWYRQTLGQGPEFLTYFQNEAQLEKSRLLSDRFSAERPKGSFSTLEIQRTEQGDSAMYLCASSLGGYGQPQHFGDGTRLSIL.

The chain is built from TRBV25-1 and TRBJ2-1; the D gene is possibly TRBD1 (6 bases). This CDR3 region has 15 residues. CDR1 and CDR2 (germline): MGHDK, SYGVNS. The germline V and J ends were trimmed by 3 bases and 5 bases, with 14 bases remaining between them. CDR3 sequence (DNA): TGTGCCAGCAGTGACCGGGACAAACTACACAATGAGCAGTTCTTC. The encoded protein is CASSDRDKLHNEQFF.

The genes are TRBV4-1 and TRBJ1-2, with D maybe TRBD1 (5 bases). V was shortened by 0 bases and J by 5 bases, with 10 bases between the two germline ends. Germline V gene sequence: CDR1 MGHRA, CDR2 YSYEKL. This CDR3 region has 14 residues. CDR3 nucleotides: TGCGCCAGCAGCCAAGATCTAGGGGAATATGGCTACACCTTC. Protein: CASSQDLGEYGYTF.

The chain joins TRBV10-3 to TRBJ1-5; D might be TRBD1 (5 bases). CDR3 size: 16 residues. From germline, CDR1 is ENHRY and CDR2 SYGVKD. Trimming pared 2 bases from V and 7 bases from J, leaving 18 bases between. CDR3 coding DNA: TGTGCCATCAGTGAGGCACAGGACATGTCTGGACAGCCCCAGCATTTT. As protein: CAISEAQDMSGQPQHF.

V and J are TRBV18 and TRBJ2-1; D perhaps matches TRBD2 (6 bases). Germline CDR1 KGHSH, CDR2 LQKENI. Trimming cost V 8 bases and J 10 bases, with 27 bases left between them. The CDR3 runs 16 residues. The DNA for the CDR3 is TGTGCCAGCGCAGCTGGGGCATCGGGAGAGCTGGGGGAGCAGTTCTTC. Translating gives CASAAGASGELGEQFF.

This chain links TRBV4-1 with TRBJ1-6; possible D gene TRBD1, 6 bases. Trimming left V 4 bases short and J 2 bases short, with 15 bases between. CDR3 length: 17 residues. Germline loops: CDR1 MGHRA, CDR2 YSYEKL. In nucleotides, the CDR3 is TGCGCCAGCAGCCGGGACCAGACAGGAGCCTATAATTCACCCCTCCACTTT. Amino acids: CASSRDQTGAYNSPLHF.

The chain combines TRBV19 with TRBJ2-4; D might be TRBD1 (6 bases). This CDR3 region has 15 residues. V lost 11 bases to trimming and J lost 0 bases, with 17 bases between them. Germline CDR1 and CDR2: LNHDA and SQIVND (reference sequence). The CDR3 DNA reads TGTGCCTCAAGGAAAACAGGGACAGCCAAAAACATTCAGTACTTC. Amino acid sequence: CASRKTGTAKNIQYF.

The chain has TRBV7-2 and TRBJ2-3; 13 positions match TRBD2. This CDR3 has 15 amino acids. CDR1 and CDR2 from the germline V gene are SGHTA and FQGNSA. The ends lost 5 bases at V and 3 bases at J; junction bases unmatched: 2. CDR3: CASSRTSGGTDTQYF. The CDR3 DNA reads TGTGCCAGCAGCCGGACTAGCGGGGGAACAGATACGCAGTATTTT.

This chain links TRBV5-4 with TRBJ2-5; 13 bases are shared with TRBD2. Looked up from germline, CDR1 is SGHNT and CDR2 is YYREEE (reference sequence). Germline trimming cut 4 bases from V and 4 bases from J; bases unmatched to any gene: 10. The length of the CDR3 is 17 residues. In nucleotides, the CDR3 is TGTGCCAGCAGCCGTTCCGAACTAGCGGGAGGGGGAGAGACCCAGTACTTC. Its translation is CASSRSELAGGGETQYF.

CDR3 DNA sequence: TGTGCCAGCGCCATAGACCCCCGGGACAGGGATTCAACGAACACTGAAGCTTTCTTT. Its protein product is CASAIDPRDRDSTNTEAFF. The chain recombines TRBV2 with TRBJ1-1; 9 nucleotides agree with TRBD1. The trim removed 8 bases at V and 1 base at J, leaving 20 bases unmatched. The V gene's germline CDR1 is SNHLY and CDR2 FYNNEI. The length of the CDR3 is 19 residues.

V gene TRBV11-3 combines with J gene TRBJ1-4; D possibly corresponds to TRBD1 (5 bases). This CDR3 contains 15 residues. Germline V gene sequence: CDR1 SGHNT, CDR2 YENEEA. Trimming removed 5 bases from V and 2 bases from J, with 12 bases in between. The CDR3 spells CASSPGLSTNEKLFF. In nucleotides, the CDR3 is TGTGCCAGCAGCCCAGGGCTCTCTACTAATGAAAAACTGTTTTTT.

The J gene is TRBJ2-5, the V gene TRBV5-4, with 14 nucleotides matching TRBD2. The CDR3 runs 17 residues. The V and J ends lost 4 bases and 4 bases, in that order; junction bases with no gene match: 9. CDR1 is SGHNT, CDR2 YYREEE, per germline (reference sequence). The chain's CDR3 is CASSGGTSGGPVETQYF. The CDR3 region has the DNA TGTGCCAGCAGCGGGGGGACTAGCGGGGGTCCCGTAGAGACCCAGTACTTC.

CDR3 sequence: CASSWSGQGRSPLHF. CDR3 coding DNA: TGTGCCAGCAGCTGGTCGGGACAGGGGCGTTCACCCCTCCACTTT. The rearrangement links TRBV11-3 to TRBJ1-6, with 10 bases lining up with TRBD1. The germline gives CDR1 SGHNT, CDR2 YENEEA. This CDR3 is 15 amino acids long. V shed 4 bases and J 9 bases; nucleotides not matched to a gene: 6.

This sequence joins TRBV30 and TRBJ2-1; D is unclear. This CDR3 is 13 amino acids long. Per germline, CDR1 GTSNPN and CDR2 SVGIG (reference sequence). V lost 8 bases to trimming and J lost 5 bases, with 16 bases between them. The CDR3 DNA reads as TGTGCCGGATCTACTCGCCGGGACAATGAGCAGTTCTTC. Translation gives CAGSTRRDNEQFF. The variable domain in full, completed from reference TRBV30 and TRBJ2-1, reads SQTIHQWPATLVQPVGSPLSLECTVEGTSNPNLYWYRQAAGRGLQLLFYSVGIGQISSEVPQNLSASRPQDRQFILSSKKLLLSDSGFYLCAGSTRRDNEQFFGPGTRLTVL.

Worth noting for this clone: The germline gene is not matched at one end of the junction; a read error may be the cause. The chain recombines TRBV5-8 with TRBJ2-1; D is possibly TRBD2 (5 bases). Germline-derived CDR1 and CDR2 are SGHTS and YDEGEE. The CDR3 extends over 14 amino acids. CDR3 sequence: CASSLGEPYNEQFF. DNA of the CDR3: TGTGCCAGCAGTTTGGGAGAACCCTACAATGAGCAGTTCTTC.